This TCR beta chain was identified during a study of technical replicates of blood from a handful of donors. Profiled with immunoSEQ multiplex PCR; TCRdb holds only in-frame clones, not every one. The table has 50,000 to 75,000 clones, about 94% seen once. The CDR3 extends over 12 amino acids. Germline values: CDR1 SGHTS, CDR2 YDEGEE. Trimming removed 2 bases from V and 6 bases from J, with 7 bases in between. This clone has a count of ten or more. The source of this sequence is a human donor in good health. Some clones in this sample may be carry-over from other donors' samples. This sequence joins TRBV5-8 and TRBJ2-3, with D possibly matching TRBD1 (5 bases). The sequenced sample consisted of PBMCs. The CDR3 DNA reads TGTGCCAGCAGCTTATGGGGCGATACGCAGTATTTT. It translates to CASSLWGDTQYF. Together with reference TRBV5-8 and TRBJ2-3, the CDR3 gives the full variable domain: EAGVTQSPTHLIKTRGQQATLRCSPISGHTSVYWYQQALGLGLQFLLWYDEGEERNRGNFPPRFSGRQFPNYSSELNVNALELEDSALYLCASSLWGDTQYFGPGTRLTVL.